The source of this TCR beta chain is a study of blood T cell repertoires in COVID-19. On the study more broadly: Acute and convalescent COVID-19 specimens originated in the United States, Italy and Spain. From T cells, B-cell-depleted T cells, or PBMCs came the material, which was cDNA or gDNA.

The ends were cut back, 1 base at V and 2 bases at J, with 5 bases in the middle. This CDR3 comprises 13 residues. CDR1 and CDR2 from the germline V gene are SSHAT and FNYEAQ (reference sequence). Per the study methods: From reference gene primer amplification, estimates of nucleated cell counts were derived. Using immunoSEQ multiplex PCR, the repertoire was profiled, and TCRdb retains in-frame clones only, with some absent. V and J calls and clone size are those listed in that table; D and trimming were worked out from the DNA. This sample has more than 150,000 clones, with roughly 80% found just once.

Sequencing was performed on peripheral blood. The gene calls are TRBV7-7 and TRBJ1-1; D is uncertain. The clonotype was recovered from a man aged 45-65 years who had recovered from COVID-19. Written as DNA, the CDR3 is TGTGCCAGCAGCTTAGGAGCCAACACTGAAGCTTTCTTT. Its translation: CASSLGANTEAFF.